This T cell receptor beta chain was obtained from a study of cytomegalovirus exposure and HLA in healthy donors. PCR primers comprised 60 Vbeta and 13 Jbeta primers. Sequencing used immunoSEQ multiplex PCR; TCRdb keeps in-frame clones, though not all of them. Among under 200,000 clones listed, about 80% were seen once. From germline, CDR1 is SGHRS and CDR2 YFSETQ. Between the trimmed V and J ends, which lost 4 bases and 6 bases, there was a span of 18 bases. The CDR3 spans 15 residues. This TCR derives from a man aged 40-50 years in good health and CMV-seronegative. The gene calls are TRBV5-1 and TRBJ2-3, with D maybe TRBD1 (5 bases). What was sequenced was PBMCs. CDR3 loop: CASSLGSGLEDTQYF. DNA for the CDR3: TGCGCCAGCAGCCTTGGTTCAGGGTTGGAGGATACGCAGTATTTT.